The 20 T cell receptor beta chains presented below share a single source sample, sequenced in a study of blood T cell repertoires in COVID-19. The table came from immunoSEQ multiplex PCR; TCRdb's copy has only in-frame clones and leaves some out. Of tens of thousands of clones in the sample, roughly nine tenths were seen once. Sequencing was carried out using peripheral blood. The receptors stem from a man aged 45-60 years with active COVID-19.

The rearrangement uses TRBV5-4 and TRBJ2-3, with 7 positions matching TRBD1. Germline CDR1 SGHNT, CDR2 YYREEE (reference sequence). This CDR3 contains 15 residues. The V segment lost 6 bases and the J segment 3 bases; nucleotides outside the gene matches: 10. CDR3 sequence reads: CASMTGLVGTDTQYF. CDR3 nucleotide sequence: TGTGCCAGCATGACAGGGTTAGTGGGGACAGATACGCAGTATTTT.

This chain links TRBV7-3 with TRBJ2-1, with D hard to call. Germline CDR1 reads SGHTA; CDR2 reads FQGTGA. This CDR3 is built from 15 residues. V lost 5 bases and J lost 0, with 11 bases in between. The CDR3: CASSPNSGSYNEQFF. The CDR3 bases are TGTGCCAGCAGCCCGAATTCGGGCTCCTACAATGAGCAGTTCTTC. Complete variable domain (other parts from reference TRBV7-3 and TRBJ2-1): GAGVSQTPSNKVTEKGKYVELRCDPISGHTALYWYRQSLGQGPEFLIYFQGTGAADDSGLPNDRFFAVRPEGSVSTLKIQRTERGDSAVYLCASSPNSGSYNEQFFGPGTRLTVL.

The chain joins TRBV9 to TRBJ2-7; 12 bases agree with TRBD2. V lost 0 bases and J lost 5; bases outside the gene matches: 3. CDR1 SGDLS and CDR2 YYNGEE come from the germline V gene. The CDR3 length is 15 residues. The CDR3 protein is CASSVGLAGVNEQYF. Written as DNA, the CDR3 is TGTGCCAGCAGCGTAGGACTAGCGGGAGTTAACGAGCAGTACTTC.

The chain links TRBV28 to TRBJ1-2; D possibly corresponds to TRBD1 (6 bases). Germline CDR1 reads MDHEN; CDR2 reads SYDVKM. With 8 bases removed from V and 7 bases from J, the gap between germline ends came to 17 bases. The CDR3 totals 13 residues. The CDR3 is CASDRAGAVGYTF. The DNA of the CDR3 is TGTGCCAGCGACCGGGCAGGGGCGGTTGGCTACACCTTC.

This clone came up once. The CDR3 DNA follows: TGTGCCAGCAGCTTAGACCGAGGGTATAATGAAAAACTGTTTTTT. Amino acids: CASSLDRGYNEKLFF. The V call is TRBV7-2, the J call TRBJ1-4; no clear D. This CDR3 region has 15 residues. Trimming removed 1 base from V and 4 bases from J, with 10 bases in between. The germline gives CDR1 SGHTA, CDR2 FQGNSA.

This clone was counted a single time. The chain uses TRBV3-1 (or the pseudogene TRBV3-2) and TRBJ2-3, with D possibly matching TRBD2 (5 bases). The CDR3 has 11 amino acids. The germline V gene has CDR1 LGHDT and CDR2 YNNKEL (reference sequence). V dropped 4 bases and J dropped 6 bases, with 5 bases sitting between them. CDR3 sequence reads: CASSLADTQYF. DNA of the CDR3: TGTGCCAGCAGCCTAGCGGATACGCAGTATTTT.

V and J are TRBV5-6 and TRBJ1-1, with 7 bases identical to TRBD1. Germline V gives CDR1 SGHDT, CDR2 YYEEEE. This CDR3 contains 16 residues. V shed 3 bases and J 1 base; nucleotides not matched to a gene: 9. In DNA, the CDR3 is TGTGCCAGCAGCTCGGGCGGGTGGACAGGGAACACTGAAGCTTTCTTT. Translation gives CASSSGGWTGNTEAFF.

The V and J genes are TRBV7-2 and TRBJ2-3; 10 bases map to TRBD2. The junction had 5 bases not matched to a gene; V was cut back by 0 bases and J by 2 bases. CDR1 and CDR2 from the germline V gene are SGHTA and FQGNSA. The CDR3 has 17 amino acids. The CDR3 here is CASSLAYLAGATDTQYF. The CDR3 coding sequence is TGTGCCAGCAGCTTAGCGTACCTAGCGGGGGCCACAGATACGCAGTATTTT.

The chain carries TRBV20-1 and TRBJ2-3; 7 positions agree with TRBD2. The CDR3 consists of 11 residues. V gave up 3 bases and J gave up 6 bases; unmatched junction bases: 0. Germline assignment: CDR1 DFQATT and CDR2 SNEGSKA (reference sequence). CDR3 in amino acids: CSARGGDTQYF. The CDR3 DNA reads TGCAGTGCTAGGGGGGGGGATACGCAGTATTTT.

The rearrangement joins TRBV6-4 to TRBJ2-5, with a weak D call TRBD2 (5 bases). CDR3 length: 18 residues. The V gene lost 1 base and the J gene lost 10 bases, with 28 bases spanning the gap. In germline, CDR1 is MRHNA, CDR2 SNTAGT. The CDR3 loop reads CASSDYPHKTIIVRYQYF. CDR3 nucleotides: TGTGCCAGCAGTGACTACCCCCATAAGACTATTATCGTCAGGTACCAGTACTTC.

This clone was counted once. V and J are TRBV2 and TRBJ2-5; 10 bases line up with TRBD2. This CDR3 is built from 16 residues. V shed 5 bases, J shed 7 bases, and the junction held 13 bases outside the gene matches. Germline V gives CDR1 SNHLY, CDR2 FYNNEI. The CDR3 sequence is CASSPIETSGPRTQYF. Written as DNA, the CDR3 is TGTGCCAGCAGTCCGATCGAGACTAGCGGGCCCAGGACCCAGTACTTC.

The chain carries TRBV5-4 and TRBJ2-7, with 9 bases aligning to TRBD1. The germline V gene has CDR1 SGHNT and CDR2 YYREEE (reference sequence). The CDR3 consists of 16 residues. The V segment lost 0 bases and the J segment 5 bases; nucleotides outside the gene matches: 9. The CDR3 nucleotides are TGTGCCAGCAGCTTGGAGGGGACAGGGTTGGGCGACGAGCAGTACTTC. Residues: CASSLEGTGLGDEQYF.

The chain joins TRBV21-1 to TRBJ1-4. TRBV21-1 is labeled a pseudogene. This CDR3 is 20 amino acids long. For the CDR3, the DNA is TGTGCCAGCAGCAAAGCGCACTTTTTTGTCCCGATCGGGGATAATGAAAAACTGTTTTTT. This codes for CASSKAHFFVPIGDNEKLFF.

V and J are TRBV28 and TRBJ1-2; tentative D call: TRBD1 (5 bases). This CDR3 region has 14 residues. The germline gives CDR1 MDHEN, CDR2 SYDVKM. V was clipped by 3 bases and J by 0 bases, with 8 bases between them. CDR3 DNA: TGTGCCAGCAGTTTTGGGGGGGCTAACTATGGCTACACCTTC. Residues: CASSFGGANYGYTF.

The CDR3 sequence: CASSLWDREGNEQFF. CDR3 nucleotides: TGTGCCAGCAGCCTCTGGGACAGGGAGGGAAATGAGCAGTTCTTC. The rearrangement uses TRBV3-1 (or the pseudogene TRBV3-2) and TRBJ2-1; TRBD1 aligns across 9 bases. V trimming: 4 bases; J trimming: 7 bases; junction bases outside the gene matches: 8. The CDR3 spans 15 residues. Germline values: CDR1 LGHDT, CDR2 YNNKEL (reference sequence).

The chain recombines TRBV7-3 with TRBJ2-1, with 13 positions matching TRBD2. CDR1 is SGHTA and CDR2 is FQGTGA in the germline V gene. The CDR3 is 16 amino acids. V shed 5 bases and J 5 bases; nucleotides not matched to a gene: 6. CDR3 sequence: CASSPRTSGRNNEQFF. The DNA of the CDR3 is TGTGCCAGCAGCCCCCGGACTAGCGGGAGAAACAATGAGCAGTTCTTC.

The chain links TRBV5-6 to TRBJ1-6; TRBD1 matches at 10 bases. V gave up 5 bases and J gave up 10 bases; unmatched junction bases: 3. CDR3 length: 13 residues. Germline CDR1 SGHDT, CDR2 YYEEEE. CDR3 amino acids: CASRGTGASPLHF. The CDR3 nucleotides are TGTGCCAGCAGGGGGACAGGGGCCTCACCCCTCCACTTT. Based on the CDR3 plus reference TRBV5-6 and TRBJ1-6, the full variable domain is DAGVTQSPTHLIKTRGQQVTLRCSPKSGHDTVSWYQQALGQGPQFIFQYYEEEERQRGNFPDRFSGHQFPNYSSELNVNALLLGDSALYLCASRGTGASPLHFGNGTRLTVT.

The chain has TRBV6-2 or TRBV6-3 and TRBJ2-4; 9 bases agree with TRBD1. Per germline, CDR1 MNHEY and CDR2 SVGEGT. The CDR3 is 17 amino acids. The V gene end was trimmed by 5 bases and the J gene end by 0 bases; junction bases not matched to a gene: 8. CDR3 amino acids: CASSPGQGARAKNIQYF. DNA for the CDR3: TGTGCCAGCAGTCCGGGACAGGGAGCGAGAGCCAAAAACATTCAGTACTTC.

This clone is a singleton in its sample. This chain uses TRBV14 with TRBJ2-1; TRBD2 agrees at 7 bases. The V gene end was trimmed by 8 bases and the J gene end by 0 bases; junction bases not matched to a gene: 7. The CDR3 contains 15 residues. Germline CDR1 SGHDN, CDR2 FVKESK. The CDR3 reads CASASGISSYNEQFF. The CDR3 nucleotides read TGTGCCAGCGCGAGCGGGATTAGCTCCTACAATGAGCAGTTCTTC.

About this clone: Additional DNA sequences in this sample encode the identical CDR3. V usage is TRBV5-1 and J usage is TRBJ2-5, with D possibly being TRBD2 (6 bases). This CDR3 has 14 amino acids. Germline CDR1 and CDR2: SGHRS and YFSETQ. Trimming cost V 0 bases and J 5 bases, with 11 bases left between them. CDR3 sequence: CASSLGGTGETQYF. CDR3 coding DNA: TGCGCCAGCAGCTTGGGCGGGACGGGCGAGACCCAGTACTTC.